This TCR beta chain was identified during a study of graft-versus-host responses after intestinal transplantation. Study-wide background: The whole recipient group had anti-thymocyte globulin induction followed by tacrolimus and steroids for approximately three years. Study outcomes and limitations: Researchers found peak circulating GvH clone levels linked to early post-transplant HvG declines. Graft-versus-host to host-versus-graft clonal ratios in allografts were high in patients with graft-donor T cell macrochimerism.

As regards this clone: Its antigen is not identified.

Germline CDR1 is MNHNY and CDR2 is SVGAGI (reference sequence). The trim removed 8 bases at V and 6 bases at J, leaving 8 bases unmatched. This CDR3 contains 13 residues. Generated by immunoSEQ multiplex PCR, the TCRdb table keeps only in-frame clones and is missing some. This repertoire shows tens of thousands of clones, 90% to 95% found once; its top ten account for approximately 2.9%. The starting material was PBMCs, obtained roughly 120 days after intestinal transplantation. V is TRBV6-6 and J is TRBJ2-7, with 9 bases identical to TRBD1. The receptor was isolated from a human patient who received an intestinal transplant, so some T cells may come from the graft donor. The CDR3 coding sequence is TGTGCCAGCCTGGACAGGGGACGGCCCGAGCAGTACTTC. It translates to CASLDRGRPEQYF.